The TCR beta chain described here comes from a study of T cell changes during pregnancy in multiple sclerosis. Repertoires were generated with immunoSEQ multiplex PCR, while TCRdb's copy carries only in-frame clones and drops some. The profile covers 70,000 to 95,000 clones, with roughly 93% appearing a single time and less than 2.5% taken by the ten largest. The CDR3 runs 14 residues. In germline, CDR1 is SGHRS, CDR2 YFSETQ. Trimming took off 0 bases at V and 0 bases at J, with 7 bases between the two ends. The V call is TRBV5-1, the J call TRBJ2-7; D remains unclear. The sample was peripheral blood, taken in the third trimester of pregnancy. The clonotype originates from a female donor with multiple sclerosis, enrolled in a pregnancy study. Here the CDR3 DNA reads TGCGCCAGCAGCTTGGAACTCTCCTCCTACGAGCAGTACTTC. Encoded protein: CASSLELSSYEQYF. The complete variable domain, with remaining parts taken from reference TRBV5-1 and TRBJ2-7, reads KAGVTQTPRYLIKTRGQQVTLSCSPISGHRSVSWYQQTPGQGLQFLFEYFSETQRNKGNFPGRFSGRQFSNSRSEMNVSTLELGDSALYLCASSLELSSYEQYFGPGTRLTVT.